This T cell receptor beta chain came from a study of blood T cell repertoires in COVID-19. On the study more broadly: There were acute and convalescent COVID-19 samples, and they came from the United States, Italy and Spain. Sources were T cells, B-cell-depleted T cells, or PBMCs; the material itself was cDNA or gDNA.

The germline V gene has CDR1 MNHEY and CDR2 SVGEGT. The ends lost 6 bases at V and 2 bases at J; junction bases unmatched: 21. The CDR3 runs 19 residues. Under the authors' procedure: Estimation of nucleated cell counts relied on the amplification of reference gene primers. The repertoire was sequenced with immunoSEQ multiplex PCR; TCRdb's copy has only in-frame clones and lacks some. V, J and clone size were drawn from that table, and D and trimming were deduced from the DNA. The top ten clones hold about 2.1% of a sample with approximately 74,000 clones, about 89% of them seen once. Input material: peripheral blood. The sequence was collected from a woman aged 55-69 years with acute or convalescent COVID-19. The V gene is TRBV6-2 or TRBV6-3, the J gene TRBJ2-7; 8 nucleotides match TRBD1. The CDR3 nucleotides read TGTGCCAGCAGCCCGAACCGGTACAGGGGGACCACCTTCCCCTACGAGCAGTACTTC. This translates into CASSPNRYRGTTFPYEQYF.